Shown below are 17 T cell receptor beta chains from a single sample sequenced in a study of tumor-infiltrating lymphocytes in primary liver carcinoma. A constant-region primer served to make TCR beta cDNA from around 540 ng total RNA. Three rounds of nested multiplex PCR with slightly modified ARM-PCR produced TCR beta libraries. PCR rounds one and two used TRBV1-TRBV30 forward primers with a C-beta reverse primer for around 11 cycles each. A single record per CDR3 protein comes from TCRdb applying MiXCR to the multiplex PCR reads. Among roughly 100,000 distinct CDR3 sequences, roughly 80% were seen once, and the ten largest hold about 20%. Investigators took RNA and DNA out together from roughly 18-30 mg of unsorted bulk tissue. Specimen: liver tumor tissue from sampling region 3. Subset given: tumor region T3, left-lateral pole. Receptors were obtained from a man aged 35-49 years with primary liver carcinoma and hepatitis B virus infection.

A word on this clonotype: The missing conserved phenylalanine or tryptophan at the end of this CDR3 makes a read error likely. CDR3 protein: CASSPGGYGQYL. For the CDR3, the DNA is TGTGCAAGCAGTCCCGGGGGCTATGGGCAGTACTTA. The rearrangement uses TRBV11-2 and TRBJ2-7; perhaps D is TRBD1 or TRBD2 (6 bases each). The CDR3 has 12 residues. Germline assignment: CDR1 SGHAT and CDR2 FQNNGV.

In the case of this clonotype: The germline gene is not matched at one end of the junction; a read error may be the cause. This chain uses TRBV5-4 with TRBJ2-2; the match to TRBD2 covers 9 bases. Germline CDR1 reads SGHNT; CDR2 reads YYREEE (reference sequence). The CDR3 runs 17 residues. For the CDR3, the DNA is TGTGTCAGCAGCTTGCGGCTAGCGGGAAAGAACACCGGGGAGCAATTTTTT. It codes for CVSSLRLAGKNTGEQFF.

CDR3 nucleotides: TGCGCCAGCAGCCAAGTCTATAGCAGGAGGGCCTCCTACGAGCAGTACTTC. Translation gives CASSQVYSRRASYEQYF. This sequence joins TRBV4-1 and TRBJ2-7; D might be TRBD2 (6 bases). The CDR3 sequence is 17 residues long. Germline lookup yields CDR1 MGHRA and CDR2 YSYEKL. V lost 1 base and J 0 bases, leaving 16 bases between the germline ends.

With respect to this clonotype: A read error may account for a junction end that differs from germline. The chain couples TRBV5-6 to TRBJ1-1; 7 bases match TRBD1. The CDR3 has 15 residues. Germline CDR1 SGHDT, CDR2 YYEEEE. Here the CDR3 DNA reads TGTGCCAGTAGCCCAGGGGGTAAAGTGCACACTGAAACTTTCTTT. Translation: CASSPGGKVHTETFF.

A word on this clonotype: Germline and junction disagree at one end, which may indicate a read error. The chain carries TRBV5-6 and TRBJ1-2; 7 positions agree with TRBD1. The CDR3 is made up of 17 amino acids. Germline V CDR1 and CDR2: SGHDT, YYEEEE. The CDR3 reads CASNSGTEIAWGYDYTF. In DNA form, the CDR3 reads TGTGCCAGCAACTCCGGGACAGAGATAGCTTGGGGCTATGACTACACCTTC.

Remarks on this clonotype: The CDR3 does not close with the conserved phenylalanine or tryptophan, likely indicating a read error. In DNA, the CDR3 is TGTGCCAGCAGAGACAGACTAGCGGGAGCCAATAAGCAGTTCCTC. Translation: CASRDRLAGANKQFL. The chain has TRBV6-1 and TRBJ2-1, with 12 bases fitting TRBD2. The germline V gene encodes CDR1 MNHNS and CDR2 SASEGT. The CDR3 runs 15 residues.

The chain is built from TRBV29-1 and TRBJ1-1; D is unclear. This CDR3 is built from 13 residues. Trimming shortened V by 3 bases and J by 0 bases, and 8 bases separated the two germline ends. Germline loops: CDR1 SQVTM, CDR2 ANQGSEA. The CDR3 DNA reads as TGCAGCGTTGATGTAGAAATGAACACTGAAGCTTTCTTT. It translates to CSVDVEMNTEAFF. The complete variable domain, with remaining parts taken from reference TRBV29-1 and TRBJ1-1, reads SAVISQKPSRDICQRGTSLTIQCQVDSQVTMMFWYRQQPGQSLTLIATANQGSEATYESGFVIDKFPISRPNLTFSTLTVSNMSPEDSSIYLCSVDVEMNTEAFFGQGTRLTVV.

With respect to this clonotype: This may stem from a read error, because a much larger clone lies one nucleotide away. The chain is built from TRBV5-1 and TRBJ1-2; no reliable D call. Germline V gene lookup returns CDR1 SGHRS and CDR2 YFSETQ. Trimming cost V 5 bases and J 5 bases, with 10 bases left between them. CDR3 size: 12 residues. Written as DNA, the CDR3 is TGCGCCAGCAGATTGAGCGAGTATGGCTACACCTTC. This gives the protein CASRLSEYGYTF. Full variable domain (rest looked up from reference TRBV5-1 and TRBJ1-2): KAGVTQTPRYLIKTRGQQVTLSCSPISGHRSVSWYQQTPGQGLQFLFEYFSETQRNKGNFPGRFSGRQFSNSRSEMNVSTLELGDSALYLCASRLSEYGYTFGSGTRLTVV.

The J gene is TRBJ1-3, the V gene TRBV6-1, with D hard to call. Trimming took 3 bases from V and 12 from J, leaving 24 bases between them. The length of the CDR3 is 16 residues. The germline gives CDR1 MNHNS, CDR2 SASEGT. The CDR3 bases are TGTGCCAGCAGTGACGATGTGCAGATCTTCGGAAATAGCATATATTTT. Its protein is CASSDDVQIFGNSIYF.

Comment on this clonotype: Relative to the germline gene, one junction end is altered; a read error may explain this. The chain couples TRBV11-2 to TRBJ2-7; no firm D call. CDR1 and CDR2 (germline): SGHAT, FQNNGV. CDR3 length: 15 amino acids. The CDR3 loop reads CASRSGRPYVREHYF. The DNA for the CDR3 is TGTGCCAGCAGGTCCGGACGGCCTTACGTGCGTGAGCACTACTTC.

This chain connects TRBV27 to TRBJ2-1, with D hard to call. V gave up 2 bases and J gave up 0 bases, with 11 bases separating them. This CDR3 comprises 16 residues. CDR1 and CDR2 from the germline V gene are MNHEY and SMNVEV (reference sequence). The CDR3 protein is CASSLVLPGSYNEQFF. The DNA for the CDR3 is TGTGCCAGCAGTTTAGTGCTACCGGGCTCCTACAATGAGCAGTTCTTC.

The chain carries TRBV29-1 and TRBJ2-7; maybe TRBD1 (6 bases). Trimming took 8 bases from V and 7 from J, leaving 18 bases between them. The CDR3 extends over 12 amino acids. Germline V CDR1 and CDR2: SQVTM, ANQGSEA. DNA for the CDR3: TGCAGCATTGGACAGTGGGCAGGGGAGCAGTACTTC. This codes for CSIGQWAGEQYF.

This chain uses TRBV20-1 with TRBJ1-6; 7 bases are a match to TRBD1. J gave up 7 bases and V 6 bases, and 3 bases lay outside the gene matches. This CDR3 is built from 12 residues. Germline CDR1 is DFQATT and CDR2 is SNEGSKA (reference sequence). DNA for the CDR3: TGCAGTGCAAACAGGGGAAATTCACCCCTCCACTTT. This sequence encodes CSANRGNSPLHF.

As to this clonotype: One end of the junction is discordant with germline, which a read error may explain. The rearrangement joins TRBV5-1 to TRBJ2-1; D remains unclear. The CDR3 spans 17 residues. Germline V gives CDR1 SGHRS, CDR2 YFSETQ. The CDR3 sequence is CTSSLEWGLLTYNELFF. The CDR3 nucleotides read TGCACCAGCAGCTTGGAGTGGGGTCTTCTGACTTACAATGAGCTGTTCTTC.

This clonotype was found a few times. This may come from a read error, since a much larger clone is one base off. This chain connects TRBV7-9 to TRBJ2-5; D may match TRBD1 or TRBD2 (8 bases each). The CDR3 spans 17 residues. Germline V gene sequence: CDR1 SEHNR, CDR2 FQNEAQ (reference sequence). CDR3 in DNA: TGTGCCGGCAGCTTAGCGCGGATAGCGGGGACAGGAGAGACCCAGTACTTC. It codes for CAGSLARIAGTGETQYF.

The chain has TRBV2 and TRBJ1-1; 7 bases are shared with TRBD1. J lost 5 bases, V lost 9 bases, and 9 bases had no gene match. This CDR3 is built from 13 residues. Germline CDR1 is SNHLY and CDR2 is FYNNEI. In DNA, the CDR3 is TGTGCCAGTAATCCCGGGACAGAGACTGAAGCTTTCTTT. Its translation is CASNPGTETEAFF.

Regarding this clonotype: This likely comes from a read error, as the CDR3 has no conserved phenylalanine or tryptophan at its end. DNA for the CDR3: TGCGCCAGCAGCAGCCCCTCGACAGGGACGGGGGAAGGGAACTATGACTACACCCTC. Its translation: CASSSPSTGTGEGNYDYTL. The chain uses TRBV5-1 and TRBJ1-2, with 7 nucleotides matching TRBD1. Germline V CDR1 and CDR2: SGHRS, YFSETQ. This CDR3 has 19 residues.